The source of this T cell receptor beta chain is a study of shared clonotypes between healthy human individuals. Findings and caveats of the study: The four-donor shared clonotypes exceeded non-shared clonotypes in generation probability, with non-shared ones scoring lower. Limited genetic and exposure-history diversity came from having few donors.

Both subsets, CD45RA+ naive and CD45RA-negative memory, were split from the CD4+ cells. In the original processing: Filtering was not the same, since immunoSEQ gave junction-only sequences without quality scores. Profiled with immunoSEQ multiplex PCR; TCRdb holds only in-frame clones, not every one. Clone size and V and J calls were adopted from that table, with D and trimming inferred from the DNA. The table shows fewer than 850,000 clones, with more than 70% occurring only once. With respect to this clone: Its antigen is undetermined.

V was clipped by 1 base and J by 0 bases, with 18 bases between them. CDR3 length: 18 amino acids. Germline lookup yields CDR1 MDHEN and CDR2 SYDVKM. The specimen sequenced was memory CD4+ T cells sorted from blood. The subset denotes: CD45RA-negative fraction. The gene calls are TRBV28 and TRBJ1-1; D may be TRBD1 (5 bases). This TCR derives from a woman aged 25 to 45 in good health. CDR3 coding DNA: TGTGCCAGCAGTTTATTCAGGGCAAGGATCGGGTTGAACACTGAAGCTTTCTTT. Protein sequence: CASSLFRARIGLNTEAFF.